This is a list of T cell receptor beta chains from one sample in a study of blood T cell repertoires in COVID-19. TCRdb keeps only in-frame clones here, not all; method: immunoSEQ multiplex PCR. The sample shows 60,000 or so clones, roughly 84% of them seen only once. Sequences were obtained from peripheral blood. All receptors derive from a woman at least 80 years old with acute or convalescent COVID-19. CDR3s include the opening cysteine and the closing phenylalanine or tryptophan. The order of the fields is J gene, D gene, V gene, clone size, CDR3 DNA, CDR3 protein. D genes are given only for firm matches. Size is omitted from some rows. Given values are once, few, many or a class for expanded clones.

>TRBJ1-4|.|TRBV15|.
TGTGCCACCAGCAAATCCCGGGACATCGATGAAAAACTGTTTTTT
CATSKSRDIDEKLFF
>TRBJ1-2|.|TRBV5-1|.
TGCGCCAGCAGCTTGTTCGAGGGTCAGGATGGCTACACCTTC
CASSLFEGQDGYTF
>TRBJ1-5|.|TRBV30|.
TGTGCCTGGAGTGGAGGATCTGATCAGCCCCAGCATTTT
CAWSGGSDQPQHF
>TRBJ1-6|TRBD1|TRBV11-2|.
TGTGCCAGCAGCTTGGCACAGGGGAATTCACCCCTCCACTTT
CASSLAQGNSPLHF
>TRBJ1-2|.|TRBV7-9|few
TGTGCCAGCAGCCCGGACAGTTTCTATGGCTACACCTTC
CASSPDSFYGYTF
>TRBJ2-5|.|TRBV5-4|.
TGTGCCAGCAGCTTTCGCAGGGACCAAGAGACCCAGTACTTC
CASSFRRDQETQYF
>TRBJ2-1|TRBD2|TRBV5-4|.
TGTGCCAGCAGATCAGACCCGGGACTAGCGGCCTACAATGAGCAGTTCTTC
CASRSDPGLAAYNEQFF
>TRBJ1-2|.|TRBV18|.
TGTGCCAGCTCACAAAACGGGGGGAACTATGGCTACACCTTC
CASSQNGGNYGYTF
>TRBJ2-5|.|TRBV6-2/TRBV6-3|.
TGTGCCAGCAGTGGTCGGGGGGCCAACACGGGGACCCAGTACTTC
CASSGRGANTGTQYF
>TRBJ1-2|TRBD1|TRBV3-1/TRBV3-2|.
TGTGCCAGCAGCCAAGAGGTCTGGACAGGGGCCTATGGCTACACCTTC
CASSQEVWTGAYGYTF
>TRBJ1-4|.|TRBV5-4|.
TGTGCCAGCGGAACCAACGGAGGTTCTAATGAAAAACTGTTTTTT
CASGTNGGSNEKLFF